This entry lists 12 T cell receptor beta chains sequenced from one sample in a study of blood T cell repertoires in COVID-19. Sequencing was performed with immunoSEQ multiplex PCR; in TCRdb, only in-frame clones are kept and a portion is missing. The sample comprises under 300,000 clones, 75% to 85% of which are singletons, and 9.5% to 15% rests with the top ten. Material for sequencing was peripheral blood. The source of these receptors is a woman aged 55 to 70 with active or convalescent COVID-19.

The table lists this clone with a few counts. The V and J genes are TRBV12-3 or TRBV12-4 and TRBJ1-4; D call uncertain. V lost 5 bases and J 8 bases, leaving 12 bases between the germline ends. This CDR3 comprises 13 residues. The CDR3 nucleotides are TGTGCCAGCAGTCCGTTCGTTGAGGAAAAACTGTTTTTT. As protein: CASSPFVEEKLFF.

In this sample, this clone turned up a few times. CDR3 sequence: CASSQELSSNQPQHF. The DNA for the CDR3 is TGTGCCAGCAGCCAAGAACTATCTAGCAATCAGCCCCAGCATTTT. The chain is built from TRBV3-1 (or the pseudogene TRBV3-2) and TRBJ1-5; D unresolved. Trimming cost V 0 bases and J 0 bases, with 6 bases left between them. Germline V gene sequence: CDR1 LGHDT, CDR2 YNNKEL (reference sequence). The CDR3 loop spans 15 amino acids.

This clone was observed a few times. The same CDR3 can be traced to other DNA sequences in this sample. The J gene is TRBJ1-2, the V gene TRBV6-2 or TRBV6-3; 10 bases map to TRBD1. This CDR3 spans 13 amino acids. CDR1 is MNHEY and CDR2 is SVGEGT in the germline V gene. V lost 6 bases, J lost 6 bases, and 4 bases stayed unmatched. Written as DNA, the CDR3 is TGTGCCAGCAGCCTGGGACAGGGGAATGGCTACACCTTC. Protein product: CASSLGQGNGYTF.

In this sample, this clone turned up once. This chain joins TRBV2 and TRBJ2-3; 10 bases fit TRBD2. The germline gives CDR1 SNHLY, CDR2 FYNNEI. The J segment lost 6 bases and the V segment lost 4 bases, leaving 10 bases of the junction unmatched. This CDR3 comprises 16 residues. The CDR3 protein is CASSGRLAGAPDTQYF. CDR3 DNA sequence: TGTGCCAGCAGTGGACGGCTAGCGGGGGCTCCGGATACGCAGTATTTT.

This rearrangement joins TRBV5-6 to TRBJ1-6; TRBD1 agrees at 9 bases. Losses at the gene ends were 3 bases for V and 4 bases for J; bases not matched to a gene: 8. Per the germline V gene, CDR1 is SGHDT and CDR2 is YYEEEE. This CDR3 is 17 amino acids long. In DNA form, the CDR3 reads TGTGCCAGCAGCTCTGGACAGGGGAGGGGTTATAATTCACCCCTCCACTTT. Translated: CASSSGQGRGYNSPLHF.

The V and J genes are TRBV2 and TRBJ2-5, with 8 bases fitting TRBD2. CDR1 is SNHLY, CDR2 FYNNEI, per germline. Trimming cost V 11 bases and J 2 bases; bases outside gene matches: 16. The CDR3 has 16 residues. The CDR3 sequence: CAFGGGPYTPQETQYF. CDR3 coding DNA: TGTGCCTTTGGCGGGGGGCCTTACACCCCACAAGAGACCCAGTACTTC. The full variable domain, completed using reference TRBV2 and TRBJ2-5, is EPEVTQTPSHQVTQMGQEVILRCVPISNHLYFYWYRQILGQKVEFLVSFYNNEISEKSEIFDDQFSVERPDGSNFTLKIRSTKLEDSAMYFCAFGGGPYTPQETQYFGPGTRLLVL.

A single count supports this clone. This chain uses TRBV6-2 or TRBV6-3 with TRBJ1-5, with D perhaps TRBD1 (5 bases). Trimming stripped 0 bases from V and 7 bases from J, with 16 bases between. Germline V CDR1 and CDR2: MNHEY, SVGEGT. The CDR3 has 16 amino acids. Here the CDR3 DNA reads TGTGCCAGCAGTTACTCGATCGGTCTGGGGCAGCAGCCCCAGCATTTT. Protein product: CASSYSIGLGQQPQHF.

This chain links TRBV5-6 with TRBJ1-2, with D maybe TRBD1 (6 bases). CDR1 SGHDT and CDR2 YYEEEE come from the germline V gene. The CDR3 consists of 14 residues. Trimming shortened V by 1 base and J by 3 bases, and 10 bases separated the two germline ends. The CDR3 bases are TGTGCCAGCAGCTTGCCGACAGGCTACTATGGCTACACCTTC. Its protein product is CASSLPTGYYGYTF.

The chain employs TRBV5-4 and TRBJ2-5; the D gene is possibly TRBD1 (5 bases). Germline-derived CDR1 and CDR2 are SGHNT and YYREEE (reference sequence). V was shortened by 0 bases and J by 0 bases, with 12 bases between the two germline ends. The CDR3 totals 16 residues. The CDR3 DNA reads TGTGCCAGCAGCTTGGGGGGAACAGGTTACCAAGAGACCCAGTACTTC. This encodes CASSLGGTGYQETQYF. The complete variable domain, with remaining parts taken from reference TRBV5-4 and TRBJ2-5, reads ETGVTQSPTHLIKTRGQQVTLRCSSQSGHNTVSWYQQALGQGPQFIFQYYREEENGRGNFPPRFSGLQFPNYSSELNVNALELDDSALYLCASSLGGTGYQETQYFGPGTRLLVL.

In this sample, this clone turned up once. The V call is TRBV5-1, the J call TRBJ2-7; 7 nucleotides align to TRBD2. The ends lost 3 bases at V and 4 bases at J; junction bases unmatched: 4. The CDR3 consists of 13 residues. CDR1 is SGHRS, CDR2 YFSETQ, per germline. CDR3 DNA sequence: TGCGCCAGCAGCTGGGGGGGAGGATACGAGCAGTACTTC. It is translated as CASSWGGGYEQYF. The full variable domain, with the rest looked up from reference TRBV5-1 and TRBJ2-7, is KAGVTQTPRYLIKTRGQQVTLSCSPISGHRSVSWYQQTPGQGLQFLFEYFSETQRNKGNFPGRFSGRQFSNSRSEMNVSTLELGDSALYLCASSWGGGYEQYFGPGTRLTVT.

This clone was recorded a few times. The chain carries TRBV12-2 and TRBJ1-1; the table calls TRBD1, which could not be checked here. TRBV12-2 is tagged as a pseudogene. This CDR3 comprises 17 residues. CDR3 loop: CASRRRGQGTRLTEAFF. The CDR3 bases are TGTGCAAGTCGCCGACGGGGACAGGGGACGAGGCTCACTGAAGCTTTCTTT.

This clone was recorded a few times. The chain is built from TRBV5-4 and TRBJ2-2, with 10 positions matching TRBD2. The CDR3 is 18 amino acids. Trimming removed 4 bases from V and 0 bases from J; junction bases left unmatched: 9. CDR1 and CDR2 (germline): SGHNT, YYREEE (reference sequence). DNA of the CDR3: TGTGCCAGCAGCCCTGGGGGTAGCGGGGGGACGAACACCGGGGAGCTGTTTTTT. Translating it yields CASSPGGSGGTNTGELFF.